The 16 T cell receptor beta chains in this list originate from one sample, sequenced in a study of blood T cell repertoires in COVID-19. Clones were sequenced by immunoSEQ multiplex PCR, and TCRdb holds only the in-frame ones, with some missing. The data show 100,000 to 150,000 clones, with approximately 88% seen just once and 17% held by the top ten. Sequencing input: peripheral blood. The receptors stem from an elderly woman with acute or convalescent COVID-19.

CDR3 coding DNA: TGTGCCAGCAGCCCAGGGACTAGCGGCCGAACCCAGTACTTC. This sequence encodes CASSPGTSGRTQYF. J is TRBJ2-5 and V is TRBV7-9; 11 nucleotides align to TRBD2. Germline loops: CDR1 SEHNR, CDR2 FQNEAQ (reference sequence). J gave up 8 bases and V 5 bases, and 7 bases lay outside the gene matches. The CDR3 is made up of 14 amino acids.

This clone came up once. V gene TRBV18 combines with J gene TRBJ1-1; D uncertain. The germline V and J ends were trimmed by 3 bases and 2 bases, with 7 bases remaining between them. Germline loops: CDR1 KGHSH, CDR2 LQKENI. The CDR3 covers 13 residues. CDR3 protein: CASSPTRNTEAFF. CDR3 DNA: TGTGCCAGCTCACCTACACGAAACACTGAAGCTTTCTTT.

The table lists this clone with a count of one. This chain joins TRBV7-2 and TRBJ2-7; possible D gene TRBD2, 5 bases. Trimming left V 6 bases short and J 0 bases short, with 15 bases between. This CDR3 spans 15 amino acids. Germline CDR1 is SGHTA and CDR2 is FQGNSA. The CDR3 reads CASRISDGISYEQYF. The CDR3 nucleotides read TGTGCCAGCAGGATATCGGACGGGATCTCCTACGAGCAGTACTTC. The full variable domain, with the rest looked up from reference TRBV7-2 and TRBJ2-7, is GAGVSQSPSNKVTEKGKDVELRCDPISGHTALYWYRQSLGQGLEFLIYFQGNSAPDKSGLPSDRFSAERTGGSVSTLTIQRTQQEDSAVYLCASRISDGISYEQYFGPGTRLTVT.

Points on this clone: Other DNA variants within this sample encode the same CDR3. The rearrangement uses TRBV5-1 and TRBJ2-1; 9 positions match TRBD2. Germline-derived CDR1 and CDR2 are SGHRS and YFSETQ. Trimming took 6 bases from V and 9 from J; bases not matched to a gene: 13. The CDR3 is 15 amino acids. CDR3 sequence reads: CASTILAGGQGEQFF. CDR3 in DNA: TGCGCCAGCACCATTCTCGCGGGGGGGCAGGGTGAGCAGTTCTTC.

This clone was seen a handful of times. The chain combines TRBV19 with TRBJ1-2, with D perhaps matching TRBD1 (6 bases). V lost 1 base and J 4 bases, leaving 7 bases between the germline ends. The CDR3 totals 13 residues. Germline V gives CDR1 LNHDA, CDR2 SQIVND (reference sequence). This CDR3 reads CASSIGTVYGYTF. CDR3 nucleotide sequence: TGTGCCAGTAGTATAGGGACAGTCTATGGCTACACCTTC.

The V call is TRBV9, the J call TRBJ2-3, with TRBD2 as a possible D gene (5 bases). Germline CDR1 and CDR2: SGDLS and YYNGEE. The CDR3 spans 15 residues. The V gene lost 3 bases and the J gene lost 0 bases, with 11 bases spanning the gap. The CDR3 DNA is TGTGCCAGCAGCGACCTGGGCGGGAGCACAGATACGCAGTATTTT. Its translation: CASSDLGGSTDTQYF. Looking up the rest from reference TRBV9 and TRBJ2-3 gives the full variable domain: DSGVTQTPKHLITATGQRVTLRCSPRSGDLSVYWYQQSLDQGLQFLIQYYNGEERAKGNILERFSAQQFPDLHSELNLSSLELGDSALYFCASSDLGGSTDTQYFGPGTRLTVL.

The chain's CDR3 is CASRPDGGRVGHEQYF. CDR3 nucleotides: TGCGCCAGCAGACCCGATGGCGGGAGGGTTGGGCACGAGCAGTACTTC. The chain uses TRBV5-1 and TRBJ2-7; 9 nucleotides agree with TRBD2. The germline V gene has CDR1 SGHRS and CDR2 YFSETQ. The CDR3 contains 16 residues. J was trimmed by 5 bases and V by 5 bases; bases with no gene match: 14. Using reference TRBV5-1 and TRBJ2-7 for the parts outside the CDR3, the full variable domain is KAGVTQTPRYLIKTRGQQVTLSCSPISGHRSVSWYQQTPGQGLQFLFEYFSETQRNKGNFPGRFSGRQFSNSRSEMNVSTLELGDSALYLCASRPDGGRVGHEQYFGPGTRLTVT.

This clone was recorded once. Written as DNA, the CDR3 is TGTGCCAGCGTGGGAGAAGAGACCCAGTACTTC. It specifies CASVGEETQYF. This chain connects TRBV6-5 to TRBJ2-5; tentatively, D is TRBD2 (5 bases). In germline, CDR1 is MNHEY, CDR2 SVGAGI. Trimming shortened V by 8 bases and J by 3 bases, and 7 bases separated the two germline ends. The CDR3 totals 11 residues.

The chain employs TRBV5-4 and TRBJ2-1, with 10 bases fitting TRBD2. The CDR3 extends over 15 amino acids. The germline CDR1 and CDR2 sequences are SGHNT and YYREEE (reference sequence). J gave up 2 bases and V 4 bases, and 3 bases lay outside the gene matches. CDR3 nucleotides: TGTGCCAGCAGCCTTAGCGGGGGGCCCTACAATGAGCAGTTCTTC. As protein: CASSLSGGPYNEQFF.

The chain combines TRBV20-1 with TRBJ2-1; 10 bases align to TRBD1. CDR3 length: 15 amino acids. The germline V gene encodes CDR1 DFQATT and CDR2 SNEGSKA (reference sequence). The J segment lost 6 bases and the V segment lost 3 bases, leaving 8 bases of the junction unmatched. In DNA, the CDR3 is TGCAGTGCTAGTCACCGGGACAGGGGTATCAATGAGCAGTTCTTC. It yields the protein CSASHRDRGINEQFF.

The CDR3 bases are TGTGCCAGCAGGCTTATGGCGGGGCAGGCTTATGGCTACACCTTC. This encodes CASRLMAGQAYGYTF. The chain couples TRBV7-2 to TRBJ1-2; possible D gene TRBD1, 5 bases. Germline V gene lookup returns CDR1 SGHTA and CDR2 FQGNSA. The CDR3 has 15 amino acids. The V end was cut by 6 bases, the J end by 5 bases, with 19 bases between.

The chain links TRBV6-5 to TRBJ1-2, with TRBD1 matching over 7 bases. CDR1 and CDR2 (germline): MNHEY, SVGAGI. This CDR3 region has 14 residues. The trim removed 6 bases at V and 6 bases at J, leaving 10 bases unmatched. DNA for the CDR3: TGTGCCAGCAGCCCCTCAGGGACAGTCAATGGCTACACCTTC. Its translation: CASSPSGTVNGYTF.

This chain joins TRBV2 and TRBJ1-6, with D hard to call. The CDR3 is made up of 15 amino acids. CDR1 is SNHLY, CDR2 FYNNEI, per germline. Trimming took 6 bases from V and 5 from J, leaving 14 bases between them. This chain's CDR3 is CASSGSGLHNSPLHF. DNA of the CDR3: TGTGCCAGCAGCGGCAGTGGGCTGCATAATTCACCCCTCCACTTT. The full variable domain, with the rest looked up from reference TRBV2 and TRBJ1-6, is EPEVTQTPSHQVTQMGQEVILRCVPISNHLYFYWYRQILGQKVEFLVSFYNNEISEKSEIFDDQFSVERPDGSNFTLKIRSTKLEDSAMYFCASSGSGLHNSPLHFGNGTRLTVT.

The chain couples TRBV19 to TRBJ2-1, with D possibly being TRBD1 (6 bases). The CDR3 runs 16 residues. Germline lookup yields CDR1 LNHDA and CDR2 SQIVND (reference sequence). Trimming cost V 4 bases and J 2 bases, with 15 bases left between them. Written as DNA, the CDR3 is TGTGCCAGTAGTAGGGGGCCCAGGGGCCCCTACAATGAGCAGTTCTTC. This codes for CASSRGPRGPYNEQFF.

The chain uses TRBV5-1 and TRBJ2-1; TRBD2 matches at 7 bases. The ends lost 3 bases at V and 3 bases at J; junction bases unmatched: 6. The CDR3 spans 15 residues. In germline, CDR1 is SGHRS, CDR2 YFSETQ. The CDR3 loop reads CASSSTGGSYNEQFF. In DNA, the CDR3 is TGCGCCAGCAGCTCTACGGGCGGGAGCTACAATGAGCAGTTCTTC.

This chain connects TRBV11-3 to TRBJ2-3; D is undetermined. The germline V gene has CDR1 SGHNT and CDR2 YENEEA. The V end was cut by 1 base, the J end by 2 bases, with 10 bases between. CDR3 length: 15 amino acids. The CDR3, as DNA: TGTGCCAGCAGCTTAGGACTCACCCCCACAGATACGCAGTATTTT. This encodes CASSLGLTPTDTQYF.